Sequencing of this T cell receptor (beta chain) was carried out in a study of Graves' ophthalmopathy and Graves' hyperthyroidism. TCR beta CDR3 regions were amplified from RNA transcripts. Second-round multiplex PCR came after first-round RT-PCR with HTBI primers. Each CDR3 protein is one row after TCRdb ran MiXCR on the multiplex PCR reads. Altogether about 600,000 distinct CDR3 sequences are present, about two fifths being singletons, with the ten largest covering around 4%. Looked up from germline, CDR1 is ENHRY and CDR2 is SYGVKD. The CDR3 consists of 18 residues. Additional autoimmune diseases, uncontrolled infections, pregnancy or lactation disqualified patients. Orbital computed tomography, together with clinical symptoms, serum thyroxine, TRAb and thyroid ultrasound, was used for diagnosis. This clonotype was counted once. The junction departs from the called germline gene at one end, perhaps through a read error.

The V gene is TRBV10-3, the J gene TRBJ2-7, with 11 nucleotides matching TRBD2. This receptor was obtained from an adult man with Graves' hyperthyroidism. Sequencing input: peripheral blood or thyroid tissue (not recorded which). The CDR3 region has the DNA TGTGCCAGCAGTGAAGGCACTAGCGGGAGACCCCCCTCCTACGAGCAGTACTTC. Translating it yields CASSEGTSGRPPSYEQYF.